These 6 T cell receptor beta chains were all obtained from the same sample, sequenced in a study of T cells expressing NK-cell markers. TCRdb re-called the 5' RACE reads and shows each CDR3 protein once, DNA omitted. This listing includes a few hundred thousand distinct CDR3 sequences. What was sequenced was blood T cells: a sorted CD56 or NKG2C T cell subset, CD4+ or CD8+ T cells, or bulk PBMC T cells (not recorded which). Receptor source: a man aged 18-75 years in good health.

CDR3 residues: CASSFNRQGAREQYF. V and J are TRBV5-4 and TRBJ2-7; TCRdb indicates TRBD1, and absent DNA this call remains unverified. The CDR3 length is 15 residues. Germline lookup yields CDR1 SGHNT and CDR2 YYREEE (reference sequence). Drawing the rest from reference TRBV5-4 and TRBJ2-7, the complete variable domain is ETGVTQSPTHLIKTRGQQVTLRCSSQSGHNTVSWYQQALGQGPQFIFQYYREEENGRGNFPPRFSGLQFPNYSSELNVNALELDDSALYLCASSFNRQGAREQYFGPGTRLTVT.

The J gene is TRBJ2-1, the V gene TRBV12-3 or TRBV12-4. The CDR3 spans 13 residues. This CDR3 is CASSLWVDNEQFF.

The chain couples TRBV6-1 to TRBJ1-2. Germline V gene sequence: CDR1 MNHNS, CDR2 SASEGT. The CDR3 sequence is 15 residues long. CDR3: CASNREGGWVYGYTF.

This rearrangement joins TRBV6-2 or TRBV6-3 to TRBJ1-6. CDR1 is MNHEY, CDR2 SVGEGT, per germline. The CDR3 sequence is 16 residues long. The CDR3 protein is CASSMGGLWSNSPLHF.

The chain is built from TRBV27 and TRBJ2-3; the D call of TRBD1 rests on TCRdb alone, since no DNA is present to check it. In germline, CDR1 is MNHEY, CDR2 SMNVEV (reference sequence). CDR3 size: 18 residues. The CDR3 reads CASSLLGRTGDSRDTQYF.

The rearrangement uses TRBV27 and TRBJ2-5; TCRdb's D call, TRBD1, is unchecked because there is no DNA. This CDR3 has 15 amino acids. Germline CDR1 and CDR2: MNHEY and SMNVEV (reference sequence). CDR3 sequence: CASRLRAGGMETQYF.